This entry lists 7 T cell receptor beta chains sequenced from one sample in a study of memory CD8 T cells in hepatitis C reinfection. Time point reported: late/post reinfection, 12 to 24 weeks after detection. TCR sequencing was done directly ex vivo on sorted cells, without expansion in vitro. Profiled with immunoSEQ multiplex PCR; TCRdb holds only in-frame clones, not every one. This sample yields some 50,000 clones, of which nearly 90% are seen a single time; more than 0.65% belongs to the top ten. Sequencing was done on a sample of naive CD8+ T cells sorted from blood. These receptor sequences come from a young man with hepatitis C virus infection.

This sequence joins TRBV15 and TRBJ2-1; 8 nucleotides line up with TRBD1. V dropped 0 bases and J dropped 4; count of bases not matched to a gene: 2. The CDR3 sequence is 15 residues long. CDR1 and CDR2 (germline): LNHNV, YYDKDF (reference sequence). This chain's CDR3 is CATSRERTGYNEQFF. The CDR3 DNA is TGTGCCACCAGCAGAGAAAGGACAGGGTACAATGAGCAGTTCTTC.

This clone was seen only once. The chain's CDR3 is CASSGQANTEAFF. Written as DNA, the CDR3 is TGCGCCAGCAGTGGACAGGCGAACACTGAAGCTTTCTTT. This sequence joins TRBV10-1 and TRBJ1-1; tentative D call: TRBD1 (6 bases). The CDR3 is 13 residues long. The germline gives CDR1 WNHNN, CDR2 SYGVQD (reference sequence). V gave up 4 bases and J gave up 1 base, with 7 bases separating them.

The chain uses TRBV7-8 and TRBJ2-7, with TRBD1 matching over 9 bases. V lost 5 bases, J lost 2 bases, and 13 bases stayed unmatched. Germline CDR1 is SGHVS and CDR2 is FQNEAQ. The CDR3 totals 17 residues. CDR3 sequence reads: CASSDTFGQGITYEQYF. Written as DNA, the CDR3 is TGTGCCAGCAGCGACACCTTTGGACAGGGGATTACCTACGAGCAGTACTTC.

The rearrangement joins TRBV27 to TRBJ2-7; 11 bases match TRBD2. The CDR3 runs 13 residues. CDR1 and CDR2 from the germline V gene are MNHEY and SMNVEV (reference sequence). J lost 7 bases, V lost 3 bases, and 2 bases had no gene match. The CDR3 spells CASSFTSGSEQYF. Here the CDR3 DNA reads TGTGCCAGCAGTTTTACTAGCGGGAGTGAGCAGTACTTC.

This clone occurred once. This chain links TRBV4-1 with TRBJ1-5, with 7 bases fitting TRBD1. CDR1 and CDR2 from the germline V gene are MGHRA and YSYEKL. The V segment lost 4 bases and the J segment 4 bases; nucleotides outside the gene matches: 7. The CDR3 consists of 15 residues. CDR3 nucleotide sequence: TGCGCCAGCAGCCTCCGACAGGGCCTAAATCAGCCCCAGCATTTT. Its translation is CASSLRQGLNQPQHF.

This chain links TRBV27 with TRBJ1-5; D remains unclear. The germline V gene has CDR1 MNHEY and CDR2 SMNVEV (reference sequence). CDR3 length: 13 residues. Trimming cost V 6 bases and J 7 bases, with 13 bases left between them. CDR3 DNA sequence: TGTGCCAGCAGCGACGGGGTCGGACAGCCCCAGCATTTT. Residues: CASSDGVGQPQHF.

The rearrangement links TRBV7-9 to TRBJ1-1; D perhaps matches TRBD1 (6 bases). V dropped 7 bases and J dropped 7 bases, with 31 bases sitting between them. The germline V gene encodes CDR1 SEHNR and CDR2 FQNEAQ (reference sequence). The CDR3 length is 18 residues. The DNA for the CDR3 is TGTGCCAGCAACCCTCCGGCTTTCACCGCGTGGGAAGGGGGTGAAGCTTTCTTT. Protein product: CASNPPAFTAWEGGEAFF.